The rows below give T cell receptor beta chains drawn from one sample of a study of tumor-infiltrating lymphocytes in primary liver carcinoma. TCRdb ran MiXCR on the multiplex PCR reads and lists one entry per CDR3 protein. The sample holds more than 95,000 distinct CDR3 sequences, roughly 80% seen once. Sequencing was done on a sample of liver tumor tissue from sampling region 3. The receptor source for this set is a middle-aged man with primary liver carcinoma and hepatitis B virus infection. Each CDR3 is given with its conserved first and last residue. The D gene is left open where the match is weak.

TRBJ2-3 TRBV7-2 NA CASSLRMTYTQYF TGTGCCAGCAGCCTTCGAATGACATATACTCAGTATTTT
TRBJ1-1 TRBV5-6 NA CATSLGKVGAGAFF TGTGCCACCAGCTTGGGGAAGGTTGGTGCAGGAGCTTTCTTT
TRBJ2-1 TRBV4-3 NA CASSQGRTNIEQFF TGTGCCAGCAGCCAGGGCAGGACCAACATTGAGCAGTTCTTC
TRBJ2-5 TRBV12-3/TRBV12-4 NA CASSLSGAPETQYF TGCGCCAGCAGTTTGTCAGGGGCGCCAGAGACTCAGTACTTC
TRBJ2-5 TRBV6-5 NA CASSYVGGDSKTQYF TGTGCCAGCAGTTACGTTGGAGGGGATAGTAAGACCCAGTATTTC
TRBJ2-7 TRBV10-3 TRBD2 CAISSSGIPYEQYF TGTGCCATCAGTTCTAGCGGGATCCCCTACGAGCAGTACTTC
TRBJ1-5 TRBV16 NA CVSSPGGGAEQPQHF TGTGTCAGCAGCCCGGGGGGCGGGGCGGAACAGCCCCAGCATTTT
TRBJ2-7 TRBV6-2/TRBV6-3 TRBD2 CVSSTSGREVEWQYF TGTGTTAGCAGTACTAGCGGGAGGGAGGTGGAGTGGCAGTACTTC
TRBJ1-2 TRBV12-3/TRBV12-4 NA CASSLAGPFGYTF TGTGCCAGCAGTTTGGCAGGGCCTTTTGGTTACACCTTC
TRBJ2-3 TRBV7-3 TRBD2 CASSSGLALTDTQYF TGTGCCAGCAGCTCGGGACTAGCGCTCACAGATACGCAGTATTTT
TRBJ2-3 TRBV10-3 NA CAISESAGTLLLNTDTQYF TGTGCCATCAGTGAGTCCGCCGGGACACTCTTATTAAACACAGATACGCAGTATTTT